Below, 21 T cell receptor beta chains from the same sample are listed, as sequenced in a study of blood T cell repertoires in COVID-19. The data were produced by immunoSEQ multiplex PCR, yet TCRdb's version contains in-frame clones alone and is incomplete. Of about 350,000 clones in the sample, roughly 90% are singletons; the top ten hold more than 7.5%. Sequencing was performed on peripheral blood. The source of these receptors is a man younger than 45 with COVID-19, enrolled during active disease.

J is TRBJ2-3 and V is TRBV7-3; a possible D gene is TRBD1 (6 bases). CDR1 is SGHTA and CDR2 is FQGTGA in the germline V gene. This CDR3 contains 14 residues. The V gene lost 3 bases and the J gene lost 6 bases, with 13 bases spanning the gap. The CDR3: CASSLIGQGDTQYF. CDR3 nucleotides: TGTGCCAGCAGCTTGATAGGGCAGGGGGATACGCAGTATTTT. Looking up the rest from reference TRBV7-3 and TRBJ2-3 gives the full variable domain: GAGVSQTPSNKVTEKGKYVELRCDPISGHTALYWYRQSLGQGPEFLIYFQGTGAADDSGLPNDRFFAVRPEGSVSTLKIQRTERGDSAVYLCASSLIGQGDTQYFGPGTRLTVL.

This clone was found once. The rearrangement uses TRBV18 and TRBJ2-4; 10 bases are a match to TRBD1. CDR3 length equals 17 residues. CDR1 is KGHSH, CDR2 LQKENI, per germline. V lost 5 bases to trimming and J lost 2 bases; unmatched junction nucleotides: 9. The CDR3 nucleotides read TGTGCCAGCTCATCCAACAGGACAGGGGGGCCCAAAAACATTCAGTACTTC. Translation gives CASSSNRTGGPKNIQYF. Together with reference TRBV18 and TRBJ2-4, the CDR3 gives the full variable domain: NAGVMQNPRHLVRRRGQEARLRCSPMKGHSHVYWYRQLPEEGLKFMVYLQKENIIDESGMPKERFSAEFPKEGPSILRIQQVVRGDSAAYFCASSSNRTGGPKNIQYFGAGTRLSVL.

There are a few counts of this clone. This rearrangement joins TRBV27 to TRBJ1-3, with 7 bases fitting TRBD1. CDR3 length equals 15 residues. Germline-derived CDR1 and CDR2 are MNHEY and SMNVEV (reference sequence). V lost 8 bases, J lost 4 bases, and 11 bases stayed unmatched. Here the CDR3 DNA reads TGTGCCAGCGGCCTACCGGGACAGTTAGGAAACACCATATATTTT. Residues: CASGLPGQLGNTIYF.

The chain links TRBV28 to TRBJ2-5, with 11 bases identical to TRBD2. V gave up 4 bases and J gave up 6 bases; unmatched junction bases: 7. Germline CDR1 reads MDHEN; CDR2 reads SYDVKM. This CDR3 is 15 amino acids long. The CDR3 DNA sequence: TGTGCCAGCAGTTCCCTTAGCGGGAGGGCGAAGACCCAGTACTTC. This encodes CASSSLSGRAKTQYF.

The CDR3 DNA reads as TGTGCCAGCAGTTCGCCGACAGGGACCCACCCCCATGAGCAGTTCTTC. Residues: CASSSPTGTHPHEQFF. The J gene is TRBJ2-1, the V gene TRBV28; 7 bases match TRBD1. The V segment lost 4 bases and the J segment 8 bases; nucleotides outside the gene matches: 14. Per the germline V gene, CDR1 is MDHEN and CDR2 is SYDVKM. The CDR3 sequence is 16 residues long.

V is TRBV25-1 and J is TRBJ1-4; no clear D gene. Germline-derived CDR1 and CDR2 are MGHDK and SYGVNS. The germline V and J ends were trimmed by 1 base and 7 bases, with 10 bases remaining between them. CDR3 size: 14 residues. CDR3 region: CASSESFSGEKLFF. CDR3 DNA: TGTGCCAGCAGTGAATCTTTCTCGGGTGAAAAACTGTTTTTT.

The chain couples TRBV15 to TRBJ2-7; TRBD1 aligns across 9 bases. V dropped 6 bases and J dropped 1; count of bases not matched to a gene: 1. CDR1 is LNHNV, CDR2 YYDKDF, per germline (reference sequence). The CDR3 runs to 13 residues. The CDR3 reads CATRDRGSYEQYF. The CDR3 DNA sequence: TGTGCCACCAGAGACAGGGGGTCCTACGAGCAGTACTTC.

The chain has TRBV6-2 or TRBV6-3 and TRBJ1-5, with 9 bases lining up with TRBD1. There are 16 residues in the CDR3. Trimming took 4 bases from V and 7 from J; bases not matched to a gene: 11. The V gene's germline CDR1 is MNHEY and CDR2 SVGEGT. CDR3 sequence: CASSSLGQGFGQPQHF. The CDR3 DNA follows: TGTGCCAGCAGTTCCCTGGGACAGGGATTCGGGCAGCCCCAGCATTTT.

The chain has TRBV29-1 and TRBJ2-7; TRBD1 agrees at 8 bases. Looked up from germline, CDR1 is SQVTM and CDR2 is ANQGSEA. This CDR3 contains 10 residues. V was pared by 6 bases and J by 5 bases, with 0 bases of the junction left unmatched. The CDR3 DNA is TGCAGCGTGACAGGGGACGAGCAGTACTTC. It specifies CSVTGDEQYF.

This sequence joins TRBV5-8 and TRBJ1-5, with a weak D call TRBD1 (5 bases). Germline V gives CDR1 SGHTS, CDR2 YDEGEE. The CDR3 has 14 amino acids. The ends were cut back, 5 bases at V and 3 bases at J, with 12 bases in the middle. The DNA of the CDR3 is TGTGCCAGCAGTTTAGACAGTTACAATCAGCCCCAGCATTTT. As protein: CASSLDSYNQPQHF.

The chain couples TRBV7-3 to TRBJ2-7; 7 bases align to TRBD1. In germline, CDR1 is SGHTA, CDR2 FQGTGA. CDR3 length: 13 residues. The ends lost 3 bases at V and 5 bases at J; junction bases unmatched: 4. The CDR3 spells CASSLTGFDEQYF. DNA for the CDR3: TGTGCCAGCAGCTTGACAGGGTTCGACGAGCAGTACTTC.

This clone has only one observation. J is TRBJ1-6 and V is TRBV5-1; tentatively, D is TRBD1 (6 bases). V shed 0 bases and J shed 14 bases, with 21 bases lying between them. This CDR3 is 16 amino acids long. Germline CDR1 reads SGHRS; CDR2 reads YFSETQ. The CDR3 DNA sequence: TGCGCCAGCAGCTTGGTGGGGGGGCTCGGCGACGTAGCCCTCCACTTT. Translating gives CASSLVGGLGDVALHF.

The rearrangement joins TRBV6-5 to TRBJ2-7, with 8 nucleotides matching TRBD1. The CDR3 has 14 amino acids. Germline assignment: CDR1 MNHEY and CDR2 SVGAGI. Trimming cost V 1 base and J 1 base; bases outside gene matches: 0. CDR3 sequence: CASSYYRGSYEQYF. Here the CDR3 DNA reads TGTGCCAGCAGTTACTACAGGGGGTCCTACGAGCAGTACTTC.

The genes are TRBV4-2 and TRBJ2-3; perhaps TRBD2 as D (6 bases). The CDR3 sequence is 13 residues long. CDR1 and CDR2 from the germline V gene are LGHNA and YNFKEQ. The V end lost 6 bases, the J end lost 2 bases, and 9 bases lay between the germline ends. The CDR3 coding sequence is TGTGCCAGCAGAGGGAGGAACACAGATACGCAGTATTTT. This codes for CASRGRNTDTQYF.

This sequence joins TRBV6-5 and TRBJ2-7; TRBD1 matches 10 bases. The CDR3 loop spans 16 amino acids. Trimming at V came to 1 base and at J to 4 bases, leaving 7 bases not matched to a gene. The germline gives CDR1 MNHEY, CDR2 SVGAGI. CDR3 sequence: CASSYFSGTGVYEQYF. CDR3 DNA: TGTGCCAGCAGTTACTTCTCCGGGACAGGGGTGTACGAGCAGTACTTC.

CDR3: CAWSVLRNTGGQYF. The CDR3 bases are TGTGCCTGGAGTGTACTCAGGAACACCGGGGGGCAGTACTTC. This chain uses TRBV30 with TRBJ2-7, with D tentatively TRBD2 (6 bases). This CDR3 comprises 14 residues. CDR1 and CDR2 from the germline V gene are GTSNPN and SVGIG (reference sequence). V lost 0 bases to trimming and J lost 9 bases, with 18 bases between them. Full variable domain (outside the CDR3, taken from reference TRBV30 and TRBJ2-7): SQTIHQWPATLVQPVGSPLSLECTVEGTSNPNLYWYRQAAGRGLQLLFYSVGIGQISSEVPQNLSASRPQDRQFILSSKKLLLSDSGFYLCAWSVLRNTGGQYFGPGTRLTVT.

The rearrangement joins TRBV24-1 to TRBJ1-1; D unclear. The CDR3 totals 12 residues. V shed 4 bases and J shed 7 bases, with 9 bases lying between them. Germline V gene sequence: CDR1 KGHDR, CDR2 SFDVKD. In DNA form, the CDR3 reads TGTGCCACCAGTGACTGGGAGGGTGAAGCTTTCTTT. Translation gives CATSDWEGEAFF.

This sequence joins TRBV6-5 and TRBJ2-7, with 8 bases matching TRBD2. The length of the CDR3 is 15 residues. The V segment lost 7 bases and the J segment 1 base; nucleotides outside the gene matches: 9. The germline CDR1 and CDR2 sequences are MNHEY and SVGAGI. This CDR3 is CASTRRGLESYEQYF. In DNA, the CDR3 is TGTGCCAGCACTAGGCGGGGACTAGAGTCCTACGAGCAGTACTTC.

The chain is built from TRBV27 and TRBJ1-5; perhaps TRBD1 as D (5 bases). The V gene's germline CDR1 is MNHEY and CDR2 SMNVEV (reference sequence). V dropped 8 bases and J dropped 0 bases, with 14 bases sitting between them. This CDR3 has 15 residues. The CDR3 here is CASRQGTYSNQPQHF. In DNA form, the CDR3 reads TGTGCCAGCCGCCAGGGCACTTATAGCAATCAGCCCCAGCATTTT.

The CDR3 coding sequence is TGTGCCAGCAGCTTAGCGGGGGGTAACACAGATACGCAGTATTTT. Protein product: CASSLAGGNTDTQYF. The chain links TRBV7-9 to TRBJ2-3; the D gene is possibly TRBD2 (6 bases). CDR1 is SEHNR, CDR2 FQNEAQ, per germline (reference sequence). This CDR3 contains 15 residues. The germline V and J ends were trimmed by 0 bases and 2 bases, with 9 bases remaining between them.

CDR3 nucleotide sequence: TGTGCCATCAGTGAGGAGTACGAGCAGTACTTC. Protein sequence: CAISEEYEQYF. The chain links TRBV10-3 to TRBJ2-7; D gene uncertain. The V gene's germline CDR1 is ENHRY and CDR2 SYGVKD. The CDR3 runs 11 residues. The V and J ends lost 2 bases and 4 bases respectively, with 3 bases between them.